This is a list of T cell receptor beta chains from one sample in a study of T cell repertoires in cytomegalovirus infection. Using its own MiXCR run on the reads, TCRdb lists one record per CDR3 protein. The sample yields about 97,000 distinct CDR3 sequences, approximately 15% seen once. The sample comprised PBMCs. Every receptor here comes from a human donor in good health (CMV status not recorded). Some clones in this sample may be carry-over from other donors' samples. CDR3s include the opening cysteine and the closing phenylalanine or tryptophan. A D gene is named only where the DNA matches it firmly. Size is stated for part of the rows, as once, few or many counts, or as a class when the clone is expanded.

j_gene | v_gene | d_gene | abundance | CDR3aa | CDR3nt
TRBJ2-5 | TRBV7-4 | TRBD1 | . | CASSNAWDREETPYF | TGTGCCAGCAGCAACGCTTGGGACAGGGAAGAGACCCCGTACTTC
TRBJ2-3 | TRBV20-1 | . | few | CSAREQLGTDTQYF | TGCAGTGCTAGGGAGCAACTCGGCACAGATACGCAGTATTTT
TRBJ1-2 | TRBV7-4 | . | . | CASSLAGRGYTF | TGTGCCAGCAGCTTAGCAGGGCGTGGCTACACCTTC
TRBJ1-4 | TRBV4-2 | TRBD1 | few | CASSPSTGWRGKLFF | TGTGCCAGCAGCCCGTCGACAGGGTGGAGGGGAAAACTGTTTTTT
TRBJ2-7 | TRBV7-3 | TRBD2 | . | CASSLEAGSTYERYF | TGTGCCAGCAGCTTAGAAGCGGGGTCCACCTACGAGCGGTACTTC
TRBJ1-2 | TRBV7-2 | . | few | CASRGGGTHPAGYTF | TGTGCCAGCAGGGGGGGGGGTACGCACCCTGCCGGCTACACCTTC
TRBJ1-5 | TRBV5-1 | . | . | CASSLAGEGTQPQHF | TGCGCCAGCAGCTTGGCCGGGGAAGGTACTCAGCCCCAGCATTTT
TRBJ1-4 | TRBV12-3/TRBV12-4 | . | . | CASSKLLLVRGDEKLFF | TGTGCCAGCAGTAAACTTCTATTGGTACGGGGAGATGAAAAACTGTTTTTT
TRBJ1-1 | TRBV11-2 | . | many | CASSLTGTLNTEAFF | TGTGCCAGCAGCTTAACGGGGACATTGAACACTGAAGCTTTCTTT
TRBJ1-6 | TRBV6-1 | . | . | CASSYSSSPLHF | TGTGCCAGCAGTTATAGCTCGTCACCCCTCCACTTT
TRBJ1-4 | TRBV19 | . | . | CASSSVPATEKLFF | TGTGCCAGTAGTTCCGTTCCGGCGACTGAAAAACTGTTTTTT
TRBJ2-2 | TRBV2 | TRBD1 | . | CASGGTGMNTRELFF | TGTGCCAGCGGCGGGACAGGGATGAACACCAGGGAGCTGTTTTTT
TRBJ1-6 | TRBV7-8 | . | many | CASSSLGQDYNSPLHF | TGTGCCAGCAGCTCCCTAGGGCAGGACTATAATTCACCCCTCCACTTT
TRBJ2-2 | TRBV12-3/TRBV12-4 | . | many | CASRPDTGELFF | TGTGCCAGCAGACCGGATACCGGGGAGCTGTTTTTT
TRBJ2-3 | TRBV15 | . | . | CATSRTDRPLFGTDTQYF | TGTGCCACCAGCAGAACAGACAGGCCGTTATTCGGCACAGATACGCAGTATTTT
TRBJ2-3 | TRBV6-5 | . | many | CASSYQGDTQYF | TGTGCCAGCAGTTACCAGGGCGATACGCAGTATTTT
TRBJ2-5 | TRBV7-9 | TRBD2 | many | CASSLNFGTTLQETQYF | TGTGCCAGCAGCTTAAATTTCGGGACTACTCTACAAGAGACCCAGTACTTC
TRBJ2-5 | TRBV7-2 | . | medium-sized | CASSLQGQETQYF | TGTGCCAGCAGCTTACAGGGCCAAGAGACCCAGTACTTC